This T cell receptor (beta chain) was sequenced for a study of OX40 agonist ivuxolimab in advanced cancers. The wider study: The study gave patients intravenous ivuxolimab at 0.01 to 10 mg/kg every 2 weeks. Dose-escalation cases comprised hepatocellular carcinoma, melanoma, renal cell or head and neck cancer.

The CDR3 has 14 residues. With V trimmed by 7 bases and J by 5 bases, 13 bases remained unmatched. The germline gives CDR1 GTSNPN, CDR2 SVGIG (reference sequence). Whole-study results and caveats: Individuals who were partial responders at 0.1-3.0 mg/kg had clonal expansion that ranked among the lowest.

Produced via immunoSEQ multiplex PCR; TCRdb's table is partial and in-frame only. There are tens of thousands of clones in the sample; roughly nine tenths occur only once, and around 15% lies in the top ten. Remarks on this clone: The antigen is undetermined.

This chain joins TRBV30 and TRBJ1-1; the match to TRBD1 covers 7 bases. This receptor was identified in an adult with an advanced solid tumor such as melanoma, head and neck, liver or kidney cancer. The input for sequencing was CD4+ or CD8+ T cells sorted from blood, taken in a trial of the OX40 agonist ivuxolimab. In DNA form, the CDR3 reads TGTGCCTCCCACAGGGGAACCCGTGCGACTGAAGCTTTCTTT. This gives the protein CASHRGTRATEAFF.